What follows is one TCR beta chain and its context. The sample belongs to a study of blood T cell repertoires in COVID-19. Using immunoSEQ multiplex PCR, the repertoire was profiled, and TCRdb retains in-frame clones only, with some absent. The table records about 480,000 clones, roughly 88% of them present only once. This CDR3 has 13 amino acids. Germline CDR1 is SGHDT and CDR2 is YYEEEE. V was shortened by 4 bases and J by 4 bases, with 11 bases between the two germline ends. This TCR derives from a woman aged 40-49 years who had recovered from COVID-19. The sequencing sample was made of PBMCs or T cells enriched from blood (not recorded which). V and J are TRBV5-6 and TRBJ1-2; D gene uncertain. CDR3 loop: CASSPQGSYGYTF. The CDR3 DNA reads as TGTGCCAGCAGCCCCCAAGGGAGCTATGGCTACACCTTC.